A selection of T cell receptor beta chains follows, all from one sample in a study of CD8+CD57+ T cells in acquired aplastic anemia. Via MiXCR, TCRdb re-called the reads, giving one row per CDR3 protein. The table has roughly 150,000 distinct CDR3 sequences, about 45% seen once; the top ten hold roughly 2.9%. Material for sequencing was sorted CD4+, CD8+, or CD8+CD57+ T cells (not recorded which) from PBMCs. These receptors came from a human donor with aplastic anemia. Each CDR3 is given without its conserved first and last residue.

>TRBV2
ASRQDSYGYT
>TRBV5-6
ASSLDWAATNEKLF
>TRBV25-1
ASSDPIYRAEAF
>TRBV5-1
ASSLEGRRARGYT
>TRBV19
ASSGTRGNYGYT
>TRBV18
ASSLRGVGYT
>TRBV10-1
ASSAIRGREGGELF
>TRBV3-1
ASSQGRLVYTGELF
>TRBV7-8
ASSFFQIAEAF
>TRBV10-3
AISGVQGPRGT
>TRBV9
ASSAQGAPEKLF
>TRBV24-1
ATSDRGPNTGELF
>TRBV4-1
ASSQVRGRNTEAF
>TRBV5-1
ASSLDGSSYNEQF
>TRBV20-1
SANSANRNMNTEAF
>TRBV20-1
SVDRDGANYGYT
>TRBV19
ASSQGVRETQH
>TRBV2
ASRGQGAVYEQY
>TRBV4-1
ASSQEGGYSNQPQH
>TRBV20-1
SARDRAHNSPLH
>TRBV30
AWSPEGQGGGYT
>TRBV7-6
ASSGSGGGEQY
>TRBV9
ASSLGEALVYTDTQY
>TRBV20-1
SARGQAQSTDTQY
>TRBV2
ASTYRGLIDEQY
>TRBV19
ASRWGQGSNQPQH
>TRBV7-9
ASSFKGSTEAF
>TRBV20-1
SARMGGSGQPQH
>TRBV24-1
ATSDFGTDTQY
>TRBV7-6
ASSATFRDRHTDTQY
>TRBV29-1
SVGSRTIYNEQF
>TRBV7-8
ASSLGSSGSYEQY
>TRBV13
ASTWSGITEAF